This TCR beta chain was documented in a study of T-cell memory formation after mild COVID-19. This clonotype was detected a few times. The target antigen is unknown. 5'RACE with constant-segment primers yielded barcoded, UMI-tagged TCR alpha and TCR beta cDNA libraries. TCRdb re-analysed the 5' RACE reads in MiXCR, keeping a single row per CDR3 protein. The sample includes 85,000 to 120,000 distinct CDR3 sequences, approximately 15% of them seen just once. The CDR3 is 15 amino acids. CDR1 and CDR2 (germline): MNHNY, SVGAGI (reference sequence). The J segment lost 2 bases and the V segment lost 2 bases, leaving 3 bases of the junction unmatched. General study findings and limits: The appearance of some responding clones in pre-infection memory suggested that cross-reactive memory joined.

The V and J genes are TRBV6-6 and TRBJ1-5, with 7 positions matching TRBD1. The sample comprised PBMCs or a T cell subset sorted from them (not recorded which). This TCR derives from an adult woman who had mild COVID-19 (a few samples of this study predate the infection). Cell type and time point are not known. The CDR3 sequence is CASSYKGGGNQPQHF. CDR3 coding DNA: TGTGCCAGCAGTTACAAAGGGGGCGGCAATCAGCCCCAGCATTTT.